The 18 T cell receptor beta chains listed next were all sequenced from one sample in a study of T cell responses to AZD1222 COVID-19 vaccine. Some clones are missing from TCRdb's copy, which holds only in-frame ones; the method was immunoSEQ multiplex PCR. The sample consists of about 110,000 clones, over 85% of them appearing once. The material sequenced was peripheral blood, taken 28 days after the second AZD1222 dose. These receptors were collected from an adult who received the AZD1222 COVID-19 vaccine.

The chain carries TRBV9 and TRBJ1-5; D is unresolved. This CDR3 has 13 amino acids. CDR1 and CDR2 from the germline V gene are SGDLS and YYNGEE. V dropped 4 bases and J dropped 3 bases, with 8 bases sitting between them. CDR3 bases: TGTGCCAGCAGCCAAGGTAACAATCAGCCCCAGCATTTT. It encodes CASSQGNNQPQHF.

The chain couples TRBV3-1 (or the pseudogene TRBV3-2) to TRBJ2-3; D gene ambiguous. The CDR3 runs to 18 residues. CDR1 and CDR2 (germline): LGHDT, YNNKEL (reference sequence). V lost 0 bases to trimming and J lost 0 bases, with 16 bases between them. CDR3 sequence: CASSQDLLGRSSTDTQYF. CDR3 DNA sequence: TGTGCCAGCAGCCAAGATCTTCTCGGGCGGTCTAGCACAGATACGCAGTATTTT.

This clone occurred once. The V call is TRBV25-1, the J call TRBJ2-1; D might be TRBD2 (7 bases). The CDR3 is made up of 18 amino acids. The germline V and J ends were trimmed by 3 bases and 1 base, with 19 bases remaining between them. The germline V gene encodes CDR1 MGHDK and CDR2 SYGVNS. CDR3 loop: CASSDPPFGGLSYNEQFF. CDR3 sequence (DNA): TGTGCCAGCAGTGATCCGCCCTTCGGGGGGCTGTCCTACAATGAGCAGTTCTTC.

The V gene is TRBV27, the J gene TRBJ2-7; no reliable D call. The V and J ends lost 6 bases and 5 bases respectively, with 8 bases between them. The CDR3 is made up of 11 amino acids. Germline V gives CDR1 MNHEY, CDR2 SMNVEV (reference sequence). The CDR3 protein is CASSSFNEQYF. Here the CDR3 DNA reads TGTGCCAGCAGCTCATTCAACGAGCAGTACTTC.

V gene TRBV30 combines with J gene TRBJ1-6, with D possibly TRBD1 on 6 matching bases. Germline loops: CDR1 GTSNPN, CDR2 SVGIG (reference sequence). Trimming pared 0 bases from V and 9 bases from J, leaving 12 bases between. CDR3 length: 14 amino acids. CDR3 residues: CAWSVMGAGSPLHF. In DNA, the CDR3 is TGTGCCTGGAGTGTAATGGGGGCTGGTTCACCCCTCCACTTT.

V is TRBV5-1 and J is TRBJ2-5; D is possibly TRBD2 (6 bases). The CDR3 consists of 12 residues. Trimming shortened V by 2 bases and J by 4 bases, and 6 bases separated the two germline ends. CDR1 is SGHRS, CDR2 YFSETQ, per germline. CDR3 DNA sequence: TGCGCCAGCAGCTTTAGCGGAGAGACCCAGTACTTC. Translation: CASSFSGETQYF.

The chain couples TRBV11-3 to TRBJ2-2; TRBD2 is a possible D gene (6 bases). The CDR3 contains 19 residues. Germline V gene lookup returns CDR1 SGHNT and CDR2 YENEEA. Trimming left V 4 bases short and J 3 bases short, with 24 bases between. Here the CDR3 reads CASSYNKWGVSTDTGELFF. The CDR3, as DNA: TGTGCCAGCAGCTACAATAAGTGGGGGGTTAGCACGGACACCGGGGAGCTGTTTTTT.

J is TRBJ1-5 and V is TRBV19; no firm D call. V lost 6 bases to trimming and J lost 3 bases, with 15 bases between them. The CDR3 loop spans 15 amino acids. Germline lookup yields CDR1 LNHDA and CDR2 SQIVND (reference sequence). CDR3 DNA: TGTGCCAGTAGGCCGCCTTCTCCACTCAATCAGCCCCAGCATTTT. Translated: CASRPPSPLNQPQHF.

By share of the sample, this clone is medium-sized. In DNA, the CDR3 is TGTGCCAGCAGCTTGAACCGGGGAGATCAGCCCCAGCATTTT. It codes for CASSLNRGDQPQHF. The J gene is TRBJ1-5, the V gene TRBV5-8; D is uncertain. Germline CDR1 reads SGHTS; CDR2 reads YDEGEE. Trimming took off 1 base at V and 5 bases at J, with 10 bases between the two ends. This CDR3 has 14 amino acids.

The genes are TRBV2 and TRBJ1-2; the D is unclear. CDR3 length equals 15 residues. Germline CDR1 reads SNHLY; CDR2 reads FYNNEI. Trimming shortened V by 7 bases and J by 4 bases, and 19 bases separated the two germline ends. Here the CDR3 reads CASNRDGPRLYGYTF. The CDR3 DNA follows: TGTGCCAGCAATAGAGACGGCCCCAGACTCTATGGCTACACCTTC.

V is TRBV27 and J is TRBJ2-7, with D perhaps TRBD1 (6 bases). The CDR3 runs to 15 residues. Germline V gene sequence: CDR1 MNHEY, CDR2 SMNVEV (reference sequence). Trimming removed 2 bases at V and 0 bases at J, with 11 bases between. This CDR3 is CASSLALTGSYEQYF. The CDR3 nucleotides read TGTGCCAGCAGTTTAGCCTTGACAGGCTCCTACGAGCAGTACTTC.

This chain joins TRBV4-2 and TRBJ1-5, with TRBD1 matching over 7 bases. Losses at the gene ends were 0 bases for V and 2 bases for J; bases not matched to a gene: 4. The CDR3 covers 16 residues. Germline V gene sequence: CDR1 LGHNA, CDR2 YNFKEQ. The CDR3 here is CASSQEVGTGNQPQHF. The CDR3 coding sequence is TGTGCCAGCAGCCAAGAGGTAGGGACAGGCAATCAGCCCCAGCATTTT.

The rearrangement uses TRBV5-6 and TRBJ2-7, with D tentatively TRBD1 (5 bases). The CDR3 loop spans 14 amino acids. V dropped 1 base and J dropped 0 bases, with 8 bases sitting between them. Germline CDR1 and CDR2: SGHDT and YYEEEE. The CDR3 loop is CASSLKDNSYEQYF. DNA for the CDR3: TGTGCCAGCAGCTTGAAGGACAACTCCTACGAGCAGTACTTC.

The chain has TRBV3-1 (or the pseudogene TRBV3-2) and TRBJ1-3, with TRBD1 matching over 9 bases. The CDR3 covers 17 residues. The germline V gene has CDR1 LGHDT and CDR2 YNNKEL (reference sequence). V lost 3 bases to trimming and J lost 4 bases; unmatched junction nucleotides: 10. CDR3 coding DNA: TGTGCCAGCAGCCAGGGCCGGGACAGGGCAGGCGGAAACACCATATATTTT. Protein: CASSQGRDRAGGNTIYF.

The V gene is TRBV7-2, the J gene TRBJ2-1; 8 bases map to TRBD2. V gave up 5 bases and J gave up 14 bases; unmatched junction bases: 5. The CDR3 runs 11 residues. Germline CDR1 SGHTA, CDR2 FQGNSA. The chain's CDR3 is CASSQGRGEFF. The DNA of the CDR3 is TGTGCCAGCAGCCAAGGGCGGGGGGAGTTCTTC. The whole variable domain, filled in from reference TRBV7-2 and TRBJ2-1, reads GAGVSQSPSNKVTEKGKDVELRCDPISGHTALYWYRQSLGQGLEFLIYFQGNSAPDKSGLPSDRFSAERTGGSVSTLTIQRTQQEDSAVYLCASSQGRGEFFGPGTRLTVL.

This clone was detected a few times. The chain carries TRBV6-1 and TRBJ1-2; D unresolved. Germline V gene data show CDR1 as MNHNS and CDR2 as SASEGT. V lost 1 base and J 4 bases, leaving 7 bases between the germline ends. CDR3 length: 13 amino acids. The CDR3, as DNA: TGTGCCAGCAGTGAAGTAGGGCTCTATGGCTACACCTTC. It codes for CASSEVGLYGYTF.

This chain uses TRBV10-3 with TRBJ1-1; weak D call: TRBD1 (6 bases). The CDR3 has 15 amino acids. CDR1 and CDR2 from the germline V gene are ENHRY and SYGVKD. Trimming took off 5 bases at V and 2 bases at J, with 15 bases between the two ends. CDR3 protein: CAISQLGGTNTEAFF. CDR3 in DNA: TGTGCCATCAGTCAGCTCGGGGGGACAAACACTGAAGCTTTCTTT.

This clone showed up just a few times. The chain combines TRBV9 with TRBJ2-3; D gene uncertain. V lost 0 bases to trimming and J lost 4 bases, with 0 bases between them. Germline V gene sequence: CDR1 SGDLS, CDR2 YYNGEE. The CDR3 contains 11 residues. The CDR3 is CASSVADTQYF. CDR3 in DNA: TGTGCCAGCAGCGTAGCAGATACGCAGTATTTT.